The clone carrying this T cell receptor (beta chain) qualifies as medium-sized. From the PCR reads, TCRdb called clonotypes with MiXCR, one entry per CDR3 protein. The table records approximately 11,000 distinct CDR3 sequences, about 56% of them present only once. This specimen comes from a study of CD4 and CD8 cells across lung adenocarcinoma regions. CDR1 and CDR2 from the germline V gene are MNHEY and SVGAGI. V was cut by 0 bases and J by 7 bases, with 19 bases left in between. The CDR3 spans 17 residues. Samples came from patients with localized non-small cell lung adenocarcinoma. Source material: CD8+ T cells from the center of a lung tumor. This receptor was identified in a female donor with lung adenocarcinoma. The CD4 and CD8 labels of this study may be unreliable. The V call is TRBV6-5, the J call TRBJ2-1; D possibly corresponds to TRBD2 (5 bases). The CDR3: CASSYSPESGNPNEQFF. The DNA for the CDR3 is TGTGCCAGCAGTTACTCCCCTGAATCCGGGAACCCAAATGAGCAGTTCTTC.